This entry concerns a single TCR beta chain. Its antigen is not identified. The data were obtained in a study of T cell responses to AZD1222 COVID-19 vaccine. V lost 7 bases to trimming and J lost 0 bases, with 9 bases between them. Germline loops: CDR1 MNHEY, CDR2 SVGAGI. The CDR3 has 13 residues. Measured with immunoSEQ multiplex PCR; TCRdb has only the in-frame clones, and not every one. Found here are 100,000 or so clones, roughly nine tenths of them singletons; the top ten hold approximately 1.2%. Whole-study findings and limits: Clonal diversity was possibly underestimated, and white British individuals and females predominated among donors.

The rearrangement links TRBV6-5 to TRBJ1-1; D is ambiguous. The source of this sequence is an adult in good health. The source material was peripheral blood, sampled on day 0 of AZD1222 vaccination. The CDR3 region is CASTRGMNTEAFF. In DNA, the CDR3 is TGTGCCAGCACTCGGGGAATGAACACTGAAGCTTTCTTT.